What follows is one T cell receptor beta chain and its context. The source of the sample is a study of beta chain features in type 1 diabetes. Sequencing targeted expressed TCRB transcripts, as all isolated RNA had been reverse transcribed. The method was immunoSEQ multiplex PCR; TCRdb's version includes in-frame clones alone and lacks a portion of them. Of over 500,000 clones listed, roughly 16% are singletons. V shed 6 bases, J shed 4 bases, and the junction held 9 bases outside the gene matches. The CDR3 consists of 16 residues. The germline V gene encodes CDR1 LNHNV and CDR2 YYDKDF (reference sequence).

This chain joins TRBV15 and TRBJ2-3; the match to TRBD2 covers 11 bases. The sample comprised naive CD4+ T cells from blood. This TCR derives from a man aged 18 to 35 in good health. The CDR3 DNA reads TGTGCCACCAGGACTGGACTAGCGGGTTCTGCAGATACGCAGTATTTT. This encodes CATRTGLAGSADTQYF.